A selection of T cell receptor beta chains follows, all from one sample in a study of T cell clonotyping in hematopoietic cell transplantation. TCRdb's table, derived via immunoSEQ multiplex PCR, lists solely in-frame clones and lacks some. The table has about 16,000 clones, 85% to 90% seen once. Sequences were obtained from peripheral blood mononuclear cells. The origin of the receptors is a man aged 50 to 60 in good health. Some clones in this sample may be carry-over from other donors' samples. Each CDR3 is given with its conserved first and last residue. Each record gives: clone size, D gene, J gene, V gene, CDR3 length, CDR3 DNA, CDR3 protein. D genes are given only for firm matches. Not all rows give a size; the values are once, few, many and, for expanded clones, a class.

- | TRBD1 | TRBJ2-5 | TRBV28 | 14 | TGTGCCAGCACTCTTCCAGGGGGCTGGGAGACCCAGTACTTC | CASTLPGGWETQYF
once | TRBD1 | TRBJ1-2 | TRBV7-2 | 15 | TGTGCCAGCAGCTCACCCCACAGGGGCCCCTATGGCTACACCTTC | CASSSPHRGPYGYTF
- | - | TRBJ2-7 | TRBV7-8 | 12 | TGTGCGACCCGGGGGCCGGGGTACGAGCAGTACTTC | CATRGPGYEQYF
- | TRBD2 | TRBJ2-5 | TRBV28 | 12 | TGTGCCACCGGGGGGGGTCGGGAGACCCAGTACTTC | CATGGGRETQYF
- | - | TRBJ1-2 | TRBV2 | 15 | TGTGCCAGCAGCCAAGGTAGCAGGGTCGGCTATGGCTACACCTTC | CASSQGSRVGYGYTF
- | TRBD1 | TRBJ1-5 | TRBV28 | 16 | TGTGCCAGCAGGCGGCGCACAGGGGGCAGCAATCAGCCCCAGCATTTT | CASRRRTGGSNQPQHF
once | - | TRBJ1-5 | TRBV30 | 16 | TGTGCCTGGAGTGTATCCAGGACAGTTAGCAATCAGCCCCAGCATTTT | CAWSVSRTVSNQPQHF
once | - | TRBJ2-1 | TRBV5-6 | 16 | TGTGCCAGCAGCTTGGATGAGGGGCAAGTACAGAATGAGCAGTTCTTC | CASSLDEGQVQNEQFF
- | - | TRBJ2-5 | TRBV1 | 15 | TGCACCAGCAGCCAAAACATGGGACAGAAAGAGACCCAGTACTTC | CTSSQNMGQKETQYF
- | TRBD1 | TRBJ2-3 | TRBV19 | 18 | TGTGCCAGTAGTGGGGCCGGGACAGGGGTTTTGGGGACAGATACGCAGTATTTT | CASSGAGTGVLGTDTQYF
- | - | TRBJ1-6 | TRBV6-5 | 15 | TGTGCCAGCAGTTACTCGAACAGTCTTAATTCACCCCTCCACTTT | CASSYSNSLNSPLHF
- | - | TRBJ2-3 | TRBV28 | 12 | TGTGCCAGCGGCCAAGCGGAAGATACGCAGTATTTT | CASGQAEDTQYF
- | - | TRBJ1-1 | TRBV4-1 | 15 | TGCGCCAGCAGCCAAGATAGGGGTGTGAACACTGAAGCTTTCTTT | CASSQDRGVNTEAFF
once | - | TRBJ1-5 | TRBV28 | 14 | TGTGCCATTACTAGTTCCGGGGCGGGTAGGCCCCAGCATTTT | CAITSSGAGRPQHF
once | TRBD1 | TRBJ1-2 | TRBV6-5 | 13 | TGTGCCAGCAGCGGGGACAGCCGTTATGGCTACACCTTC | CASSGDSRYGYTF
- | TRBD1 | TRBJ1-2 | TRBV5-1 | 13 | TGCGCCAGCAGCATACAGGGGCCGGAGGGCTACACCTTC | CASSIQGPEGYTF
- | - | TRBJ1-2 | TRBV7-8 | 13 | TGTGCCAGCAGCCCCCAGCTAAACTATGGCTACACCTTC | CASSPQLNYGYTF
- | - | TRBJ2-5 | TRBV2 | 10 | TGTGCCAGCAGTGTCGGGACCCAGTACTTC | CASSVGTQYF
- | - | TRBJ1-1 | TRBV30 | 14 | TGTGCCCACGGGGGCCAGCAAGAGAACACTGAAGCTTTCTTT | CAHGGQQENTEAFF
- | - | TRBJ1-1 | TRBV19 | 15 | TGTGCCAGTAGTATAGATCAACAACACCCGCGGGGAGCTTTCTTT | CASSIDQQHPRGAFF
- | TRBD2 | TRBJ2-1 | TRBV4-2 | 17 | TGTGCCAGCAGCCAACCGACTAGCGGGGGGGCTCGATCTATTCGGTTCTTC | CASSQPTSGGARSIRFF
- | TRBD1 | TRBJ1-2 | TRBV19 | 13 | TGTGCCAGTAGTCCCCGGGACAGGGGTGGCTACACCTTC | CASSPRDRGGYTF
- | - | TRBJ1-4 | TRBV6-1 | 14 | TGTGCCAGCAGTGACGCGGGACTTGGGGAAAAACTGTTTTTT | CASSDAGLGEKLFF
- | - | TRBJ1-2 | TRBV2 | 13 | TGTGCCAGCAGTGGGCGCGGGGTTGTTGGCTACACCTTC | CASSGRGVVGYTF
- | - | TRBJ1-2 | TRBV28 | 13 | TGTGCCAGCAGCCTCGACGGGCACTATGGCTACACCTTC | CASSLDGHYGYTF
- | TRBD2 | TRBJ2-7 | TRBV28 | 15 | TGTGCCAGCAGTTTACGTCAGCGGGGGTTAGACGAGCAGTACTTC | CASSLRQRGLDEQYF
- | - | TRBJ1-6 | TRBV12-5 | 17 | TGTGCTAGTGGTTTGGTACGAGGGTCCCCTGATAATTCACCCCTCCACTTT | CASGLVRGSPDNSPLHF
- | - | TRBJ1-6 | TRBV6-5 | 13 | TGTGCCAGTTACGACGGTACACATTCACCCCTCCACTTT | CASYDGTHSPLHF
- | - | TRBJ1-2 | TRBV28 | 11 | TGTGCCACCGACGCGAGATATGGCTACACCTTC | CATDARYGYTF
- | - | TRBJ2-7 | TRBV5-1 | 17 | TGCGCCAGCAGCCCCCTTACCGGAGGAGGGGGGGTTTACGAGCAGTACTTC | CASSPLTGGGGVYEQYF
- | - | TRBJ1-4 | TRBV28 | 14 | TGTGCCACCTGGGGCCGCGCAACTAATGAAAAACTGTTTTTT | CATWGRATNEKLFF
- | - | TRBJ1-1 | TRBV30 | 15 | TGTGCCTGGAGTCGCTCGGGGGGGGTGAACACTGAAGCTTTCTTT | CAWSRSGGVNTEAFF
- | - | TRBJ1-1 | TRBV5-8 | 12 | TGTGCCAGCAGCGGTGGTCGCACTGAAGCTTTCTTT | CASSGGRTEAFF
- | TRBD1 | TRBJ1-5 | TRBV19 | 14 | TGTGCCAGTAGTATGACAGGGTCCTATCAGCCCCAGCATTTT | CASSMTGSYQPQHF
- | - | TRBJ1-1 | TRBV7-9 | 13 | TGTGCCAGCAGCCGTACGGACGGCGCTGAAGCTTTCTTT | CASSRTDGAEAFF
- | - | TRBJ2-7 | TRBV21-1 | 16 | TGTGCCAGCAGCTTTCGACCGGGACCCCCCTTTGGCGAGCAGTACTTC | CASSFRPGPPFGEQYF
- | - | TRBJ1-6 | TRBV30 | 14 | TGTGCCTGGAGTGTAGGACATCTAAATTCACCCCTCCACTTT | CAWSVGHLNSPLHF
- | - | TRBJ1-5 | TRBV2 | 14 | TGTGCCAGCAGCCAACAGGGTATCAATCAGCCCCAGCATTTT | CASSQQGINQPQHF
- | - | TRBJ1-2 | TRBV5-1 | 15 | TGCGCCAGCAGCTTGAGGGAGGGCGGTAACTATGGCTACACCTTC | CASSLREGGNYGYTF
once | TRBD1 | TRBJ1-2 | TRBV25-1 | 14 | TGTGCCAGCAGCCCCGGGACAGGGGTCTATGGCTACACCTTC | CASSPGTGVYGYTF
- | TRBD2 | TRBJ2-7 | TRBV7-9 | 13 | TGTGCCAGTGCTAGCGGGGGCGGATACGAGCAGTACTTC | CASASGGGYEQYF
few | TRBD1 | TRBJ1-6 | TRBV7-2 | 14 | TGTGCCAGCCGAGAGAAAGGGGGCGTCTCACCCCTCCACTTT | CASREKGGVSPLHF
- | TRBD1 | TRBJ1-1 | TRBV10-1 | 13 | TGCGCCAGCAGTGGACAGGGGATCGCTGAAGCTTTCTTT | CASSGQGIAEAFF
- | - | TRBJ2-2 | TRBV11-3 | 11 | TGTGCCAGCAGCACGGGCGGGGAGCTGTTTTTT | CASSTGGELFF
- | - | TRBJ2-2 | TRBV7-2 | 13 | TGTGCCAGCAGCCTCGGTAGCTTCCGGGAGCTGTTTTTT | CASSLGSFRELFF
- | - | TRBJ1-2 | TRBV2 | 13 | TGTGCCAGCAGTGAATCTGCAAGTTATGGCTACACCTTC | CASSESASYGYTF
- | - | TRBJ1-1 | TRBV6-5 | 16 | TGTGCCAGCAGTTACTCGAATTTGGGGGCTAGGGCTGAAGCTTTCTTT | CASSYSNLGARAEAFF
- | - | TRBJ1-6 | TRBV19 | 15 | TGTGCCAGTAGTATAGGGGCAGGGAGCAATTCACCCCTCCACTTT | CASSIGAGSNSPLHF
- | - | TRBJ1-1 | TRBV7-9 | 12 | TGTGCCAGCAGTGGGTTGAACACTGAAGCTTTCTTT | CASSGLNTEAFF
few | - | TRBJ1-4 | TRBV14 | 12 | TGTGCCAGCAGCCCGTATGGCGAAAAACTGTTTTTT | CASSPYGEKLFF
- | TRBD2 | TRBJ2-3 | TRBV9 | 22 | TGTGCCAGCAGCGGCCCAACGTCGGAGGGGTTAGCGGGGGAGACTAGCACAGATACGCAGTATTTT | CASSGPTSEGLAGETSTDTQYF